This T cell receptor beta chain emerged from a study of T cells in narcolepsy. Study overall: Donors had narcolepsy type 1 or type 2, or were healthy controls. Study-wide results and limits: In some patient and control memory CD4+ samples, autoreactive clones were absent. HCRT-specific and TRIB2-specific autoreactive clonotypes appeared among same-patient CSF and blood CD4+ clonotypes. Blood of same and different patients, but not healthy controls, reportedly held recurring autoreactive clonotypes.

This table comes from immunoSEQ multiplex PCR, and its TCRdb copy is limited to in-frame clones, with some not included. The sample consists of about 40,000 clones, 70% to 90% of them appearing once. A note on this clone: The antigen remains undetermined.

The clonotype originates from a human donor with narcolepsy. What was sequenced was CD45RA- memory CD4+ T cells from PBMCs.

The CDR3 here is CASGYQSENYGYTF. In DNA, the CDR3 is TGTGCTAGTGGTTATCAGTCAGAGAACTATGGCTACACCTTC. This chain uses TRBV12-5 with TRBJ1-2; D unclear. Looked up from germline, CDR1 is LGHNT and CDR2 is FRNRAP. V was clipped by 4 bases and J by 2 bases, with 11 bases between them. This CDR3 spans 14 amino acids.